The 25 T cell receptor beta chains below all came from one sample that was sequenced in a study of T cell responses to AZD1222 COVID-19 vaccine. The assay was immunoSEQ multiplex PCR, and TCRdb's table has in-frame clones only and misses some. Of approximately 180,000 clones listed, about 86% were seen once; the top ten hold 6% to 8.5%. Specimen: peripheral blood, collected on day 0 of AZD1222 vaccination. These receptors came from an adult in good health.

This chain uses TRBV6-2 or TRBV6-3 with TRBJ2-3, with TRBD1 matching over 10 bases. Germline CDR1 reads MNHEY; CDR2 reads SVGEGT. The ends lost 5 bases at V and 2 bases at J; junction bases unmatched: 10. The CDR3 covers 17 residues. The CDR3 spells CASSARGQGHTTDTQYF. CDR3 coding DNA: TGTGCCAGCAGTGCACGGGGACAGGGGCACACCACAGATACGCAGTATTTT.

Only one count was recorded for this clone. The chain has TRBV14 and TRBJ2-2; D unresolved. The CDR3 contains 13 residues. Trimming pared 2 bases from V and 3 bases from J, leaving 4 bases between. Germline V gene lookup returns CDR1 SGHDN and CDR2 FVKESK. CDR3 loop: CASSQWDTGELFF. The CDR3 DNA follows: TGTGCCAGCAGCCAATGGGACACCGGGGAGCTGTTTTTT.

The rearrangement joins TRBV6-1 to TRBJ1-4; no reliable D call. The CDR3 is made up of 12 amino acids. Per the germline V gene, CDR1 is MNHNS and CDR2 is SASEGT. V was pared by 11 bases and J by 6 bases, with 13 bases between. In DNA form, the CDR3 reads TGTGCCGTTTCCGGGCCTGATGAAAAACTGTTTTTT. Its protein product is CAVSGPDEKLFF.

The J gene is TRBJ2-1, the V gene TRBV28; tentatively, D is TRBD1 (5 bases). V lost 5 bases, J lost 4 bases, and 15 bases lay in between. The CDR3 is 15 amino acids. The germline V gene has CDR1 MDHEN and CDR2 SYDVKM. In DNA form, the CDR3 reads TGTGCCAGCAGTAGAAGACAGTCTATTTACAATGAGCAGTTCTTC. Residues: CASSRRQSIYNEQFF.

DNA for the CDR3: TGTGCCAGCAGCACTAGGGTTTTGGCAACTAATGAAAAACTGTTTTTT. Translated: CASSTRVLATNEKLFF. This chain joins TRBV7-8 and TRBJ1-4; no clear D gene. The CDR3 totals 16 residues. V gave up 5 bases and J gave up 0 bases, with 13 bases separating them. The germline CDR1 and CDR2 sequences are SGHVS and FQNEAQ.

J is TRBJ2-2 and V is TRBV18, with D maybe TRBD2 (5 bases). V was clipped by 5 bases and J by 7 bases, with 14 bases between them. This CDR3 is built from 14 residues. Germline V CDR1 and CDR2: KGHSH, LQKENI. CDR3 region: CASSESNGNGELFF. In nucleotides, the CDR3 is TGTGCCAGCTCAGAGAGCAACGGGAACGGGGAGCTGTTTTTT.

V and J are TRBV4-2 and TRBJ2-1; D remains unclear. The CDR3 contains 16 residues. Germline loops: CDR1 LGHNA, CDR2 YNFKEQ. V was clipped by 1 base and J by 5 bases, with 15 bases between them. CDR3 in amino acids: CASSQGRLGSDNEQFF. CDR3 bases: TGTGCCAGCAGCCAAGGAAGGCTAGGTTCGGACAATGAGCAGTTCTTC.

This clone was observed once. This sequence joins TRBV20-1 and TRBJ2-7; D ambiguous. CDR3 length: 12 amino acids. Germline V lookup: CDR1 DFQATT, CDR2 SNEGSKA (reference sequence). V was clipped by 3 bases and J by 3 bases, with 9 bases between them. The CDR3 spells CSASGSVYEQYF. In DNA, the CDR3 is TGCAGTGCTAGTGGGTCAGTCTACGAGCAGTACTTC.

The gene calls are TRBV30 and TRBJ1-5, with a tentative D call TRBD1 (5 bases). Germline assignment: CDR1 GTSNPN and CDR2 SVGIG (reference sequence). The V end was cut by 0 bases, the J end by 2 bases, with 8 bases between. The CDR3 spans 14 residues. The CDR3 sequence is CAWSVRGGNQPQHF. The CDR3 DNA reads as TGTGCCTGGAGTGTAAGGGGAGGCAATCAGCCCCAGCATTTT.

The genes are TRBV2 and TRBJ1-5, with D uncertain. Trimming cost V 1 base and J 5 bases, with 6 bases left between them. Germline loops: CDR1 SNHLY, CDR2 FYNNEI. CDR3 length: 13 residues. In DNA, the CDR3 is TGTGCCAGCAGTGAAGTTAGGGATCAGCCCCAGCATTTT. Protein: CASSEVRDQPQHF.

The chain has TRBV7-2 and TRBJ2-1, with D perhaps matching TRBD2 (6 bases). The V end was cut by 1 base, the J end by 4 bases, with 8 bases between. CDR3 length equals 14 residues. CDR1 and CDR2 (germline): SGHTA, FQGNSA. In DNA form, the CDR3 reads TGTGCCAGCAGCTTAGAAGGGACTTACAATGAGCAGTTCTTC. It is translated as CASSLEGTYNEQFF.

This clone came up a few times. This sequence joins TRBV4-3 and TRBJ2-7; D gene ambiguous. The V end lost 2 bases, the J end lost 4 bases, and 15 bases lay between the germline ends. The CDR3 consists of 15 residues. Germline V CDR1 and CDR2: LGHNA, YSLEER. CDR3 region: CASSQSTEASYEQYF. The CDR3 DNA is TGCGCCAGCAGCCAATCGACTGAGGCCTCGTACGAGCAGTACTTC.

The chain carries TRBV7-9 and TRBJ1-6, with 9 bases aligning to TRBD1. Germline values: CDR1 SEHNR, CDR2 FQNEAQ (reference sequence). Trimming removed 5 bases from V and 12 bases from J; junction bases left unmatched: 8. CDR3 length: 14 amino acids. CDR3 region: CASSPGQGLGPLHF. In nucleotides, the CDR3 is TGTGCCAGCAGCCCGGGACAGGGATTAGGACCCCTCCACTTT.

The J gene is TRBJ2-3, the V gene TRBV11-2, with TRBD2 matching over 7 bases. Germline CDR1 and CDR2: SGHAT and FQNNGV. J lost 3 bases, V lost 5 bases, and 11 bases had no gene match. This CDR3 contains 16 residues. The CDR3 DNA follows: TGTGCCAGCAGCCCCCGTTTCTGGCGGGGGACAGATACGCAGTATTTT. Amino acid sequence: CASSPRFWRGTDTQYF.

This clone appeared once. The V call is TRBV27, the J call TRBJ2-7, with TRBD1 matching 9 bases. Trimming took 7 bases from V and 0 from J; bases not matched to a gene: 7. CDR1 is MNHEY and CDR2 is SMNVEV in the germline V gene (reference sequence). This CDR3 has 15 residues. The CDR3 region is CASTGDRAISYEQYF. The CDR3 nucleotides read TGTGCCAGCACCGGGGACAGGGCGATCTCCTACGAGCAGTACTTC.

The chain links TRBV2 to TRBJ2-1; tentatively, D is TRBD1 (7 bases). The V gene lost 4 bases and the J gene lost 1 base, with 14 bases spanning the gap. CDR1 and CDR2 from the germline V gene are SNHLY and FYNNEI. This CDR3 contains 16 residues. CDR3 nucleotides: TGTGCCAGCAGTGGGGTCAGGGGGAGGTCCTACAATGAGCAGTTCTTC. Protein product: CASSGVRGRSYNEQFF.

The chain combines TRBV12-3 or TRBV12-4 with TRBJ2-7; D is ambiguous. The length of the CDR3 is 11 residues. V lost 4 bases and J lost 6, with 7 bases in between. The CDR3 region is CASSYVSEQYF. The CDR3 coding sequence is TGTGCCAGCAGTTACGTTTCCGAGCAGTACTTC.

This chain uses TRBV5-1 with TRBJ1-4; D is unclear. Germline CDR1 reads SGHRS; CDR2 reads YFSETQ. The CDR3 totals 14 residues. Trimming left V 4 bases short and J 7 bases short, with 14 bases between. CDR3 nucleotides: TGCGCCAGCAGCCCCGGGTATTCCGGTGAAAAACTGTTTTTT. Translated, it gives CASSPGYSGEKLFF.

The CDR3 spells CASSQGGGSDTQYF. CDR3 in DNA: TGTGCCAGCAGCCAAGGAGGGGGTTCAGATACGCAGTATTTT. V usage is TRBV3-1 (or the pseudogene TRBV3-2) and J usage is TRBJ2-3; possibly TRBD1 for D (6 bases). Germline lookup yields CDR1 LGHDT and CDR2 YNNKEL (reference sequence). V was clipped by 1 base and J by 4 bases, with 9 bases between them. CDR3 length equals 14 residues.

The chain uses TRBV27 and TRBJ2-3, with TRBD2 matching 8 bases. This CDR3 contains 16 residues. The V segment lost 2 bases and the J segment 6 bases; nucleotides outside the gene matches: 10. Germline CDR1 MNHEY, CDR2 SMNVEV (reference sequence). The CDR3, as DNA: TGTGCCAGCAGTTTAATGGCGGGGGGCACTAAGGATACGCAGTATTTT. Its translation is CASSLMAGGTKDTQYF.

The V and J genes are TRBV24-1 and TRBJ1-5; D not resolved. V gave up 6 bases and J gave up 8 bases, with 16 bases separating them. In germline, CDR1 is KGHDR, CDR2 SFDVKD. The CDR3 spans 14 residues. In nucleotides, the CDR3 is TGTGCCACCAGTAGGGCACCCCTTGGGGAGCCCCAGCATTTT. Its protein is CATSRAPLGEPQHF.

This clone has ten or more counts. The chain employs TRBV4-1 and TRBJ1-6; D unresolved. The germline V and J ends were trimmed by 0 bases and 4 bases, with 16 bases remaining between them. Germline CDR1 and CDR2: MGHRA and YSYEKL. CDR3 length equals 18 residues. The CDR3 coding sequence is TGCGCCAGCAGCCAAGATCGAAGGGTGGAACCTTATAATTCACCCCTCCACTTT. It is translated as CASSQDRRVEPYNSPLHF.

The rearrangement uses TRBV6-5 and TRBJ1-5, with D possibly TRBD1 on 5 matching bases. Trimming cost V 5 bases and J 3 bases, with 11 bases left between them. CDR1 is MNHEY, CDR2 SVGAGI, per germline. This CDR3 has 14 amino acids. CDR3 amino acids: CASSQGVNNQPQHF. The CDR3 DNA follows: TGTGCCAGCAGTCAGGGAGTTAACAATCAGCCCCAGCATTTT.

This chain connects TRBV2 to TRBJ2-7; no definite D call. This CDR3 comprises 12 residues. Germline V gene lookup returns CDR1 SNHLY and CDR2 FYNNEI. The germline V and J ends were trimmed by 1 base and 3 bases, with 4 bases remaining between them. Written as DNA, the CDR3 is TGTGCCAGCAGTGAAGAGGGCTACGAGCAGTACTTC. It is translated as CASSEEGYEQYF.

This chain connects TRBV3-1 (or the pseudogene TRBV3-2) to TRBJ2-3, with a weak D call TRBD2 (6 bases). Trimming left V 1 base short and J 0 bases short, with 11 bases between. Germline V gene lookup returns CDR1 LGHDT and CDR2 YNNKEL (reference sequence). The CDR3 is 16 amino acids. Written as DNA, the CDR3 is TGTGCCAGCAGCCAAGTAAGCGGGTTGAGCACAGATACGCAGTATTTT. The encoded protein is CASSQVSGLSTDTQYF.